A single sample gave rise to the 20 T cell receptor beta chains below, sequenced in a study of OX40 agonist ivuxolimab in advanced cancers. Receptor libraries were prepared by the immunoSEQ multiplex PCR assay. The clones in this table, taken by TCRdb from immuneACCESS, are in-frame only. Not every clone is retained; where verified, under half of the shortfall comes from an unresolved V gene, and the cause of the rest is unknown. The sample table records 48,000 or so clones; around 90% of these occur just once. The top ten constitute around 6.7% of the sample. The sequenced sample was CD4+ or CD8+ T cells sorted from blood, obtained in a trial of the OX40 agonist ivuxolimab. These receptor sequences come from an adult with an advanced solid tumor such as melanoma, head and neck, liver or kidney cancer.

This rearrangement joins TRBV21-1 to TRBJ2-7; the table's D call of TRBD1 was not tested on the DNA. TRBV21-1 is reported as a pseudogene. CDR3 length equals 16 residues. CDR3 sequence (DNA): TGTGCCAGCAGCAAAGCGAAAGGGGCGCGGAGAAACGAGCAGTACGTC. Its protein is CASSKAKGARRNEQYV.

The chain employs TRBV15 and TRBJ2-5; D call uncertain. TRBJ2-7 matches the DNA end more closely, so the J call is doubtful. The CDR3 length is 13 residues. Germline V gene sequence: CDR1 LNHNV, CDR2 YYDKDF (reference sequence). CDR3 region: CATSRGRSYEQYF. The CDR3 DNA follows: TGTGCCACCAGCAGAGGACGGTCCTACGAGCAGTACTTC.

This sequence joins TRBV7-9 and TRBJ2-3; D uncertain. Germline-derived CDR1 and CDR2 are SEHNR and FQNEAQ (reference sequence). Trimming removed 4 bases at V and 4 bases at J, with 12 bases between. This CDR3 contains 14 residues. CDR3 residues: CASSSNRDADTQYF. The CDR3 nucleotides are TGTGCCAGCAGCTCCAACAGAGACGCAGATACGCAGTATTTT.

This chain joins TRBV25-1 and TRBJ1-2; TRBD1 might be the D (5 bases). The V gene's germline CDR1 is MGHDK and CDR2 SYGVNS. V was cut by 7 bases and J by 4 bases, with 19 bases left in between. The CDR3 consists of 15 residues. For the CDR3, the DNA is TGTGCCAGCACCGAACCCGGGGGGGGACGCTATGGCTACACCTTC. Its protein is CASTEPGGGRYGYTF.

J is TRBJ2-7 and V is TRBV5-4; 9 nucleotides align to TRBD1. Trimming cost V 4 bases and J 5 bases; bases outside gene matches: 7. Germline loops: CDR1 SGHNT, CDR2 YYREEE (reference sequence). The CDR3 consists of 14 residues. CDR3 sequence (DNA): TGTGCCAGCAGCGCGGACAGGGGTAGAGACGAGCAGTACTTC. It codes for CASSADRGRDEQYF.

This chain links TRBV13 with TRBJ2-1; the D is unclear. Germline-derived CDR1 and CDR2 are PRHDT and FYEKMQ (reference sequence). Trimming took off 5 bases at V and 5 bases at J, with 13 bases between the two ends. This CDR3 is built from 14 residues. The CDR3 DNA is TGTGCCAGCAGCCGCCCGGGCGCAGACAATGAGCAGTTCTTC. Translating gives CASSRPGADNEQFF.

The chain joins TRBV2 to TRBJ2-1; D may be TRBD1 (5 bases). Trimming pared 7 bases from V and 5 bases from J, leaving 12 bases between. Germline V gene sequence: CDR1 SNHLY, CDR2 FYNNEI. This CDR3 is 13 amino acids long. The CDR3 loop is CASNQGANNEQFF. CDR3 nucleotide sequence: TGTGCCAGCAACCAAGGGGCCAACAATGAGCAGTTCTTC.

The rearrangement uses TRBV19 and TRBJ2-1, with D unresolved. Trimming pared 10 bases from V and 0 bases from J, leaving 10 bases between. Germline CDR1 LNHDA, CDR2 SQIVND (reference sequence). The CDR3 length is 13 residues. The CDR3 loop is CATGRSSYNEQFF. The DNA of the CDR3 is TGTGCCACCGGCCGGAGCTCCTACAATGAGCAGTTCTTC.

Comments on this clone: One end of the junction does not line up with germline, which may come from a read error. The rearrangement uses TRBV6-5 and TRBJ1-3, with D perhaps TRBD1 (6 bases). Germline V gene sequence: CDR1 MNHEY, CDR2 SVGAGI. The CDR3 sequence is 16 residues long. This chain's CDR3 is CASSYSFLGAGNTIYF. The CDR3 DNA is TGTGCCAGCAGTTACTCTTTTCTGGGGGCTGGTAACACCATATATTTT.

This chain links TRBV19 with TRBJ2-2; a possible D gene is TRBD2 (5 bases). V dropped 6 bases and J dropped 7 bases, with 18 bases sitting between them. Germline V lookup: CDR1 LNHDA, CDR2 SQIVND (reference sequence). The CDR3 runs 15 residues. CDR3 DNA sequence: TGTGCCAGTAGACCGTCCCCGGGGTCCGGCGGGGAGCTGTTTTTT. Translating gives CASRPSPGSGGELFF. Full variable domain (rest looked up from reference TRBV19 and TRBJ2-2): DGGITQSPKYLFRKEGQNVTLSCEQNLNHDAMYWYRQDPGQGLRLIYYSQIVNDFQKGDIAEGYSVSREKKESFPLTVTSAQKNPTAFYLCASRPSPGSGGELFFGEGSRLTVL.

The count of this clone is one. The chain joins TRBV14 to TRBJ2-3, with 9 nucleotides matching TRBD2. Looked up from germline, CDR1 is SGHDN and CDR2 is FVKESK. The junction had 2 bases not matched to a gene; V was cut back by 4 bases and J by 0 bases. CDR3 length equals 15 residues. The CDR3 DNA sequence: TGTGCCAGCAGCCCCCTAGCGGGGAGCACAGATACGCAGTATTTT. Translated, it gives CASSPLAGSTDTQYF.

This chain links TRBV5-4 with TRBJ2-2; D unresolved. This CDR3 region has 12 residues. Germline V lookup: CDR1 SGHNT, CDR2 YYREEE (reference sequence). Trimming stripped 0 bases from V and 5 bases from J, with 2 bases between. The CDR3 DNA sequence: TGTGCCAGCAGCTTGGAGACCGGGGAGCTGTTTTTT. Protein: CASSLETGELFF.

The gene calls are TRBV19 and TRBJ2-3; a possible D gene is TRBD1 (5 bases). Germline values: CDR1 LNHDA, CDR2 SQIVND (reference sequence). The CDR3 covers 16 residues. V was shortened by 7 bases and J by 0 bases, with 17 bases between the two germline ends. The CDR3 is CASIGRGKGSTDTQYF. The CDR3 nucleotides read TGTGCCAGTATCGGAAGGGGAAAAGGGAGCACAGATACGCAGTATTTT.

This rearrangement joins TRBV6-1 to TRBJ2-4, with D uncertain. There are 13 residues in the CDR3. The germline CDR1 and CDR2 sequences are MNHNS and SASEGT. Trimming took 8 bases from V and 1 from J, leaving 9 bases between them. The CDR3 coding sequence is TGTGCCAGCCCACGACCCGCCAAAAACATTCAGTACTTC. This encodes CASPRPAKNIQYF.

The rearrangement joins TRBV27 to TRBJ2-7; 16 nucleotides match TRBD2. CDR3 length equals 16 residues. V was pared by 6 bases and J by 1 base, with 3 bases of the junction left unmatched. CDR1 is MNHEY, CDR2 SMNVEV, per germline (reference sequence). CDR3 nucleotide sequence: TGTGCCAGCAGAGGGACTAGCGGGGGGGCATCCTACGAGCAGTACGTC. Its translation: CASRGTSGGASYEQYV.

This chain uses TRBV30 with TRBJ1-2; no firm D call. Germline values: CDR1 GTSNPN, CDR2 SVGIG (reference sequence). V lost 5 bases and J lost 4, with 8 bases in between. The CDR3 length is 11 residues. The CDR3 loop reads CAWQVTYGYTF. CDR3 DNA: TGTGCCTGGCAAGTGACCTATGGCTACACCTTC. Combining the CDR3 with reference TRBV30 and TRBJ1-2 gives the whole variable domain SQTIHQWPATLVQPVGSPLSLECTVEGTSNPNLYWYRQAAGRGLQLLFYSVGIGQISSEVPQNLSASRPQDRQFILSSKKLLLSDSGFYLCAWQVTYGYTFGSGTRLTVV.

The chain uses TRBV13 and TRBJ2-7; no firm D call. V was pared by 0 bases and J by 3 bases, with 6 bases between. The CDR3 is 13 amino acids. Germline-derived CDR1 and CDR2 are PRHDT and FYEKMQ (reference sequence). For the CDR3, the DNA is TGTGCCAGCAGCTTAGGTCTAGACTACGAGCAGTACTTC. Residues: CASSLGLDYEQYF.

Here the CDR3 reads CAWTLMGLGNSPLHF. The CDR3 nucleotides read TGTGCCTGGACCCTCATGGGCCTTGGGAATTCACCCCTCCACTTT. The gene calls are TRBV30 and TRBJ1-6; D gene uncertain. Trimming left V 4 bases short and J 7 bases short, with 17 bases between. Germline CDR1 reads GTSNPN; CDR2 reads SVGIG (reference sequence). CDR3 length equals 15 residues.

For the CDR3, the DNA is TGCGCCAGCAGCCAAGAAGGCAGGGGGGGTTCTGGAAACACCATATATTTT. Its protein product is CASSQEGRGGSGNTIYF. The rearrangement joins TRBV4-1 to TRBJ1-3; TRBD1 aligns across 7 bases. Germline V gene data show CDR1 as MGHRA and CDR2 as YSYEKL. Trimming took 0 bases from V and 1 from J; bases not matched to a gene: 6. The CDR3 totals 17 residues.

The chain employs TRBV4-1 and TRBJ2-2, with a tentative D call TRBD2 (6 bases). Germline loops: CDR1 MGHRA, CDR2 YSYEKL. The CDR3 totals 16 residues. V lost 3 bases to trimming and J lost 1 base, with 12 bases between them. The CDR3 sequence: CASSHQGGVNTGELFF. Written as DNA, the CDR3 is TGCGCCAGCAGCCATCAGGGCGGGGTGAACACCGGGGAGCTGTTTTTT.